This T cell receptor (beta chain) derives from a study of CD8 T cells in ankylosing spondylitis. Notes on the study in general: There were earlier reports of some motif variants in reactive arthritis synovial fluid and blood. Significant enrichment of disease-linked clones was reportedly seen in matched ankylosing spondylitis synovial fluid. Eight highly homologous variants formed a TCR beta motif that appeared characteristic of ankylosing spondylitis blood. Researchers report that disease-linked clones proved CD8+ and relatively rare in peripheral blood.

This CDR3 comprises 15 residues. V lost 5 bases to trimming and J lost 2 bases; unmatched junction nucleotides: 8. Germline V gene sequence: CDR1 SGHAT, CDR2 FQNNGV. Notes on this clonotype: Its antigen is currently unknown.

Quantitative 5'-RACE was performed with molecular barcodes, and it yielded the TCR beta libraries. TCRdb called the 5' RACE reads again in MiXCR, with one record for every CDR3 protein. The sample shows 450,000 to 550,000 distinct CDR3 sequences, less than 6% of them seen only once. The sample consisted of blood, either unsorted or a sorted T cell fraction (not recorded which). This TCR came from a male donor with ankylosing spondylitis. The J gene is TRBJ2-5, the V gene TRBV11-2; 7 bases fit TRBD1. CDR3 sequence: CASSANRGGQETQYF. The CDR3 DNA is TGTGCCAGCAGCGCCAACAGGGGCGGGCAAGAGACCCAGTACTTC.